Listed below are T cell receptor beta chains from one sample, sequenced in a study of CD8 T cells in ankylosing spondylitis. TCRdb passed the 5' RACE reads through MiXCR, listing each CDR3 protein once. This repertoire shows a few hundred thousand distinct CDR3 sequences, about 20% found once; its top ten account for roughly a sixth. The source material was blood, either unsorted or a sorted T cell fraction (not recorded which). All receptors come from a male donor with ankylosing spondylitis. CDR3s include the opening cysteine and the closing phenylalanine or tryptophan. A D gene is named only where the DNA matches it firmly. Rows give clone size only sometimes, using once, few, many, or a class for an expanded clone.

TRBD1	TRBJ1-4	TRBV29-1	NA	CSGGQGAFEKLFF	TGCAGCGGCGGACAGGGGGCGTTTGAAAAACTGTTTTTT
TRBD1	TRBJ1-1	TRBV5-1	few	CASSPGGLGTEAFF	TGCGCCAGCAGCCCAGGGGGACTGGGCACTGAAGCTTTCTTT
TRBD1	TRBJ1-5	TRBV11-2	NA	CASSSLGTGTQPQHF	TGTGCCAGCAGCTCCTTAGGGACAGGGACCCAGCCCCAGCATTTT
NA	TRBJ2-1	TRBV28	NA	CASSSSSGYGPYNEQFF	TGTGCCAGCAGTTCCTCTTCAGGGTATGGACCCTACAATGAGCAGTTCTTC
TRBD2	TRBJ2-7	TRBV7-2	NA	CASSGGGPESYEQYF	TGTGCCAGCAGCGGGGGGGGACCGGAATCCTACGAGCAGTACTTC
NA	TRBJ2-5	TRBV5-1	NA	CASSEAGLDQETQYF	TGCGCCAGCAGTGAAGCGGGCCTAGACCAAGAGACCCAGTACTTC
NA	TRBJ1-4	TRBV20-1	NA	CSARDDARVGEKLFF	TGCAGTGCTAGAGATGATGCCAGGGTTGGTGAAAAACTGTTTTTT
NA	TRBJ1-5	TRBV14	NA	CASSQELDQPQHF	TGTGCCAGCAGCCAAGAACTTGATCAGCCCCAGCATTTT
TRBD2	TRBJ2-1	TRBV6-2/TRBV6-3	few	CASSYSIAGLYLFF	TGTGCCAGCAGTTACTCGATAGCGGGGTTATATCTGTTCTTC
NA	TRBJ2-5	TRBV12-3/TRBV12-4	NA	CASSSGPYQETQYF	TGTGCCAGCAGTTCGGGACCGTACCAAGAGACCCAGTACTTC
NA	TRBJ2-7	TRBV27	NA	CASSFQENGRRAYEQYF	TGTGCCAGCAGTTTCCAGGAGAACGGGAGAAGAGCCTACGAGCAGTACTTC
TRBD2	TRBJ2-5	TRBV5-4	NA	CASSGATGTSLGKTQYF	TGTGCCAGCAGTGGAGCCACCGGGACTAGCTTAGGGAAGACCCAGTACTTC
NA	TRBJ2-7	TRBV20-1	NA	CSVERGGSYEQYF	TGCAGTGTGGAACGAGGGGGGTCCTACGAGCAGTACTTC
NA	TRBJ2-7	TRBV12-3/TRBV12-4	NA	CASSSGTDWEQYF	TGTGCCAGCAGTAGCGGGACAGACTGGGAGCAGTACTTC
NA	TRBJ2-7	TRBV20-1	NA	CSASGKDEQYF	TGCAGTGCTAGCGGGAAGGACGAGCAGTACTTC
NA	TRBJ2-6	TRBV5-1	NA	CASSIRQGGSGANVLTF	TGCGCCAGTAGTATACGGCAGGGGGGATCTGGGGCCAACGTCCTGACTTTC
NA	TRBJ1-1	TRBV12-3/TRBV12-4	many	CASSFMDFGTEAFF	TGTGCCAGCAGTTTCATGGATTTTGGCACTGAAGCTTTCTTT
NA	TRBJ2-1	TRBV11-2	NA	CASSSIPRGNEQFF	TGTGCCAGCAGCTCGATTCCCAGGGGCAATGAGCAGTTCTTC
TRBD2	TRBJ2-1	TRBV18	NA	CASSQTSGRSGSYNEQFF	TGTGCCAGCTCCCAAACTAGCGGGAGGAGTGGCTCCTACAATGAGCAGTTCTTC
NA	TRBJ2-1	TRBV9	NA	CASSVLASNEQFF	TGTGCCAGCAGCGTCCTAGCATCCAATGAGCAGTTCTTC
NA	TRBJ2-7	TRBV12-5	few	CASGLGYEQYF	TGTGCTAGTGGTTTGGGCTACGAGCAGTACTTC
NA	TRBJ1-1	TRBV5-1	many	CASSFQGLGAEAFF	TGCGCCAGCAGCTTCCAGGGGCTGGGGGCTGAAGCTTTCTTT
TRBD2	TRBJ2-1	TRBV5-5	many	CASLIAGGNEQFF	TGTGCCAGCCTGATAGCGGGAGGGAATGAGCAGTTCTTC
TRBD2	TRBJ2-5	TRBV20-1	NA	CSAQGLAGVEETQYF	TGCAGTGCTCAAGGACTAGCGGGGGTAGAAGAGACCCAGTACTTC
TRBD2	TRBJ2-7	TRBV4-1	few	CASSQVQTSDSYEQYF	TGCGCCAGCAGCCAAGTCCAGACTAGCGACTCCTACGAGCAGTACTTC
NA	TRBJ2-6	TRBV18	many	CASSPTGSGANVLTF	TGTGCCAGCTCACCCACAGGTTCTGGGGCCAACGTCCTGACTTTC
NA	TRBJ2-2	TRBV7-3	few	CASSPARNGGELFF	TGTGCCAGCAGCCCCGCCCGCAACGGCGGGGAGCTGTTTTTT
NA	TRBJ2-6	TRBV29-1	NA	CSVIVSTSGANVLTF	TGCAGCGTTATCGTCTCGACCTCTGGGGCCAACGTCCTGACTTTC
TRBD2	TRBJ2-1	TRBV3-1	few	CASSPGGLAGVGFYNEQFF	TGTGCCAGCAGCCCGGGGGGACTAGCGGGAGTCGGTTTTTACAATGAGCAGTTCTTC
NA	TRBJ2-7	TRBV20-1	few	CSASPSGPESYEQYF	TGCAGTGCTAGTCCCAGCGGCCCCGAAAGCTACGAGCAGTACTTC
TRBD2	TRBJ2-3	TRBV7-9	NA	CASNRGRADTQYF	TGTGCCAGCAACCGAGGGAGGGCAGATACGCAGTATTTT
TRBD2	TRBJ2-1	TRBV7-3	few	CASSFGLAGVGEQFF	TGTGCCAGCAGCTTCGGACTAGCGGGAGTGGGTGAGCAGTTCTTC
NA	TRBJ1-1	TRBV3-1	NA	CASSRTDRNTEAFF	TGTGCCAGCAGCCGTACGGACAGGAACACTGAAGCTTTCTTT
NA	TRBJ2-3	TRBV6-1	NA	CASSGEVGTDTQYF	TGTGCCAGCTCGGGGGAGGTGGGCACAGATACGCAGTATTTT
NA	TRBJ2-7	TRBV6-5	NA	CASSNYRVGGEQYF	TGTGCCAGCAGTAACTACAGGGTTGGAGGTGAGCAGTACTTC
TRBD1	TRBJ1-6	TRBV7-9	NA	CASSSDSTRGSPLHF	TGTGCCAGCAGCTCAGACAGTACCAGGGGGTCACCCCTCCACTTT
NA	TRBJ1-4	TRBV7-2	NA	CASSPQSGGDEKLFF	TGTGCCAGCAGCCCCCAGTCCGGGGGCGACGAAAAACTGTTTTTT
TRBD1	TRBJ1-5	TRBV7-9	NA	CASSYGTGDVDQPQHF	TGTGCCAGCAGCTACGGGACAGGGGATGTCGATCAGCCCCAGCATTTT
TRBD2	TRBJ2-2	TRBV12-3/TRBV12-4	NA	CASSIRTSGARGELFF	TGTGCCAGCAGTATCCGGACTAGCGGGGCTAGGGGGGAGCTGTTTTTT
TRBD2	TRBJ2-1	TRBV4-3	NA	CASSQTSGSNNEQFF	TGCGCCAGCAGCCAAACTAGCGGGAGTAACAATGAGCAGTTCTTC
NA	TRBJ2-4	TRBV14	few	CASSQVGGQNIQYF	TGTGCCAGCAGCCAAGTGGGGGGACAAAACATTCAGTACTTC
NA	TRBJ1-5	TRBV5-5	NA	CASGRLDLQPQHF	TGTGCCAGCGGCCGGCTGGACTTGCAGCCCCAGCATTTT
NA	TRBJ1-2	TRBV6-1	few	CASSAVPGPPLYGYTF	TGTGCCAGCAGCGCGGTCCCTGGGCCCCCTCTCTATGGCTACACCTTC
TRBD1	TRBJ2-1	TRBV12-3/TRBV12-4	NA	CASSIDRGRDLYNEQFF	TGTGCCAGCAGTATCGACAGGGGACGAGACCTCTACAATGAGCAGTTCTTC
NA	TRBJ2-5	TRBV27	few	CASSFGDRFQETQYF	TGTGCCAGCAGTTTCGGAGACAGATTTCAAGAGACCCAGTACTTC
TRBD1	TRBJ1-4	TRBV15	few	CATSPGGDGDEKLFF	TGTGCCACCAGCCCAGGGGGGGACGGCGATGAAAAACTGTTTTTT
NA	TRBJ2-2	TRBV28	few	CASSFGGWEDTGELFF	TGTGCCAGCAGTTTTGGGGGCTGGGAGGACACCGGGGAGCTGTTTTTT
NA	TRBJ2-7	TRBV10-3	NA	CAIRLEGSEQYF	TGTGCCATCAGGTTAGAGGGTTCCGAGCAGTACTTC
NA	TRBJ1-2	TRBV5-1	few	CASSLRFLPSGGYTF	TGCGCCAGCAGCTTAAGGTTCCTCCCATCGGGGGGCTACACCTTC
TRBD2	TRBJ2-1	TRBV19	few	CASSLPGLAGYNEQFF	TGTGCCAGTAGTCTCCCGGGACTAGCGGGGTACAATGAGCAGTTCTTC
NA	TRBJ2-3	TRBV5-6	NA	CASSAMDTQYF	TGTGCCAGCAGCGCGATGGATACGCAGTATTTT
NA	TRBJ2-1	TRBV24-1	few	CATMWISRNNEQFF	TGTGCCACCATGTGGATCAGCAGAAACAATGAGCAGTTCTTC
NA	TRBJ1-2	TRBV20-1	once	CSARDWLYGYTF	TGCAGTGCTAGAGATTGGCTGTATGGCTACACCTTC